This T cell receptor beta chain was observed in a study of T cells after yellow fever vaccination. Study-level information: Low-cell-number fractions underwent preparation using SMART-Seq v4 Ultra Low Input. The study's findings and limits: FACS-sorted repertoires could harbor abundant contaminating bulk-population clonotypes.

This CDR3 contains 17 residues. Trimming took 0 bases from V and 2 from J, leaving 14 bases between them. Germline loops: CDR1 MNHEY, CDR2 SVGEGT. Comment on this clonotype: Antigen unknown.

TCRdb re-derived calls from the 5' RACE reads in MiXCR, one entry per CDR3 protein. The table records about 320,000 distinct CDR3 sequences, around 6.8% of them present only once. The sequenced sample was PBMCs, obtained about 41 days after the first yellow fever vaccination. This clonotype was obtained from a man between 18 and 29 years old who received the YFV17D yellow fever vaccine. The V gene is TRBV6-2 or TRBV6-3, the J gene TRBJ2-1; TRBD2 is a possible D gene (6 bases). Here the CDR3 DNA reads TGTGCCAGCAGTTACTCACTGTCAGGGAGGCCCTACAATGAGCAGTTCTTC. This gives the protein CASSYSLSGRPYNEQFF.